These 18 T cell receptor beta chains share one sample of origin, sequenced in a study of blood T cell repertoires in COVID-19. Profiling relied on immunoSEQ multiplex PCR, and the TCRdb table lists in-frame clones only, not all of them. The sample shows some 260,000 clones, about 73% of them seen only once. The sequenced sample was peripheral blood. The receptor source for this set is a woman at least 80 years old with acute or convalescent COVID-19.

The chain is built from TRBV2 and TRBJ1-1; no clear D. CDR1 is SNHLY and CDR2 is FYNNEI in the germline V gene. This CDR3 has 11 residues. The germline V and J ends were trimmed by 4 bases and 11 bases, with 11 bases remaining between them. The CDR3 DNA reads as TGTGCCAGCAGTGCCCTAACAGCCGCTTTCTTT. Amino acids: CASSALTAAFF.

This clone has more than one count but fewer than ten. The V call is TRBV5-4, the J call TRBJ2-3; perhaps TRBD1 as D (5 bases). V was shortened by 5 bases and J by 0 bases, with 19 bases between the two germline ends. Germline V gene data show CDR1 as SGHNT and CDR2 as YYREEE (reference sequence). This CDR3 comprises 17 residues. CDR3 residues: CASRPMIRKGSTDTQYF. The CDR3 nucleotides are TGTGCCAGCAGGCCGATGATCCGGAAGGGGAGCACAGATACGCAGTATTTT.

CDR3 residues: CASSLGQANTDTQYF. As DNA, the CDR3 is TGTGCCAGTAGCCTAGGACAGGCGAACACAGATACGCAGTATTTT. The chain is built from TRBV19 and TRBJ2-3; 7 nucleotides line up with TRBD1. CDR1 is LNHDA and CDR2 is SQIVND in the germline V gene (reference sequence). V was pared by 6 bases and J by 2 bases, with 8 bases of the junction left unmatched. This CDR3 has 15 amino acids.

The V and J genes are TRBV6-5 and TRBJ2-7; the match to TRBD1 covers 10 bases. CDR1 MNHEY and CDR2 SVGAGI come from the germline V gene. V dropped 4 bases and J dropped 2; count of bases not matched to a gene: 2. This CDR3 comprises 14 residues. The CDR3 sequence: CASSWTGGTYEQYF. CDR3 coding DNA: TGTGCCAGCAGTTGGACAGGGGGGACCTACGAGCAGTACTTC.

V gene TRBV10-1 combines with J gene TRBJ2-1; the match to TRBD1 covers 7 bases. The V gene's germline CDR1 is WNHNN and CDR2 SYGVQD (reference sequence). The trim removed 8 bases at V and 7 bases at J, leaving 11 bases unmatched. There are 14 residues in the CDR3. The chain's CDR3 is CASESGQPGNEQFF. CDR3 sequence (DNA): TGCGCCAGCGAATCGGGACAGCCCGGGAATGAGCAGTTCTTC.

V is TRBV6-6 and J is TRBJ2-4, with 7 bases matching TRBD2. The CDR3 sequence is 14 residues long. Germline loops: CDR1 MNHNY, CDR2 SVGAGI (reference sequence). Trimming took 2 bases from V and 5 from J; bases not matched to a gene: 3. The CDR3 loop is CASSYRDYENIQYF. DNA of the CDR3: TGTGCCAGCAGTTACCGGGACTACGAAAACATTCAGTACTTC.

This clone showed up just a few times. This chain uses TRBV19 with TRBJ1-5; 9 bases line up with TRBD1. Germline CDR1 LNHDA, CDR2 SQIVND (reference sequence). CDR3 length: 13 amino acids. V lost 9 bases, J lost 5 bases, and 5 bases stayed unmatched. CDR3 protein: CASGDRADQPQHF. The CDR3 coding sequence is TGTGCCAGCGGGGACAGGGCGGATCAGCCCCAGCATTTT.

The chain recombines TRBV7-9 with TRBJ1-5; D is perhaps TRBD1 (5 bases). Trimming left V 6 bases short and J 2 bases short, with 8 bases between. Germline V gene data show CDR1 as SEHNR and CDR2 as FQNEAQ (reference sequence). The CDR3 sequence is 13 residues long. CDR3 in amino acids: CASSIQGNQPQHF. The CDR3 nucleotides read TGTGCCAGCAGTATACAGGGCAATCAGCCCCAGCATTTT.

This clone was seen repeatedly, ten times or more. The rearrangement joins TRBV5-5 to TRBJ1-1; tentative D call: TRBD1 (5 bases). The length of the CDR3 is 13 residues. V lost 4 bases, J lost 3 bases, and 10 bases lay in between. The germline gives CDR1 SGHKS, CDR2 YYEKEE (reference sequence). CDR3 amino acids: CASSNRGDTEAFF. CDR3 bases: TGTGCCAGCAGCAACCGGGGGGACACTGAAGCTTTCTTT. Full variable domain (remainder filled in from reference TRBV5-5 and TRBJ1-1): DAGVTQSPTHLIKTRGQQVTLRCSPISGHKSVSWYQQVLGQGPQFIFQYYEKEERGRGNFPDRFSARQFPNYSSELNVNALLLGDSALYLCASSNRGDTEAFFGQGTRLTVV.

The chain is built from TRBV19 and TRBJ1-5, with 7 bases matching TRBD1. The CDR3 length is 15 residues. J was trimmed by 4 bases and V by 3 bases; bases with no gene match: 6. CDR1 is LNHDA, CDR2 SQIVND, per germline (reference sequence). CDR3 region: CASSIRDSFNQPQHF. The CDR3 DNA sequence: TGTGCCAGTAGTATCAGGGACAGCTTTAATCAGCCCCAGCATTTT.

This clone was seen only once. The J gene is TRBJ1-4, the V gene TRBV14; D not certain. Trimming removed 1 base at V and 2 bases at J, with 11 bases between. CDR1 is SGHDN and CDR2 is FVKESK in the germline V gene. The CDR3 is made up of 16 amino acids. CDR3 coding DNA: TGTGCCAGCAGCCAAGTGGGAGGGCGGACTAATGAAAAACTGTTTTTT. Encoded protein: CASSQVGGRTNEKLFF.

The table lists this clone with a count of one. V usage is TRBV20-1 and J usage is TRBJ1-2; D unresolved. The germline V and J ends were trimmed by 3 bases and 6 bases, with 8 bases remaining between them. The V gene's germline CDR1 is DFQATT and CDR2 SNEGSKA (reference sequence). CDR3 length: 11 amino acids. The CDR3 region has the DNA TGCAGTGCTAGGCGGGTCGATGGCTACACCTTC. It codes for CSARRVDGYTF.

The rearrangement links TRBV19 to TRBJ1-4; possibly TRBD1 for D (5 bases). The CDR3 runs to 15 residues. Trimming took 2 bases from V and 0 from J, leaving 7 bases between them. CDR1 is LNHDA, CDR2 SQIVND, per germline (reference sequence). This chain's CDR3 is CASSIQDTTNEKLFF. CDR3 nucleotide sequence: TGTGCCAGTAGTATACAGGACACAACTAATGAAAAACTGTTTTTT.

The CDR3: CASSPTSGPGPYEQYF. As DNA, the CDR3 is TGTGCCAGCAGCCCGACTAGCGGACCCGGCCCCTACGAGCAGTACTTC. The V call is TRBV3-1 (or the pseudogene TRBV3-2), the J call TRBJ2-7; 9 bases agree with TRBD2. V lost 4 bases to trimming and J lost 2 bases; unmatched junction nucleotides: 9. The germline V gene has CDR1 LGHDT and CDR2 YNNKEL (reference sequence). This CDR3 contains 16 residues.

The chain is built from TRBV5-6 and TRBJ1-5; D unresolved. Trimming removed 0 bases from V and 0 bases from J, with 7 bases in between. The CDR3 has 15 amino acids. Germline V gene sequence: CDR1 SGHDT, CDR2 YYEEEE. The DNA for the CDR3 is TGTGCCAGCAGCTTGGGCGCGTATAGCAATCAGCCCCAGCATTTT. Residues: CASSLGAYSNQPQHF.

This clone came up many times. The identical CDR3 is also encoded by other nucleotide sequences in the sample. The rearrangement joins TRBV7-9 to TRBJ1-3; D not resolved. Germline V gene sequence: CDR1 SEHNR, CDR2 FQNEAQ (reference sequence). Trimming removed 3 bases from V and 1 base from J, with 7 bases in between. There are 14 residues in the CDR3. The CDR3 reads CASSLEGSGNTIYF. In DNA, the CDR3 is TGTGCCAGCAGCTTGGAGGGATCTGGAAACACCATATATTTT.

J is TRBJ1-5 and V is TRBV7-9, with 7 bases fitting TRBD1. Germline CDR1 SEHNR, CDR2 FQNEAQ (reference sequence). CDR3 length: 15 amino acids. Unmatched junction bases numbered 11, after V lost 5 bases and J lost 7 bases. As DNA, the CDR3 is TGTGCCAGCAGCCATACCCAGGGGGTAGAGCAGCCCCAGCATTTT. Residues: CASSHTQGVEQPQHF.

V usage is TRBV5-5 and J usage is TRBJ1-4; D is unclear. The germline V gene encodes CDR1 SGHKS and CDR2 YYEKEE (reference sequence). The CDR3 sequence is 15 residues long. V lost 0 bases to trimming and J lost 5 bases, with 11 bases between them. In nucleotides, the CDR3 is TGTGCCAGCAGCTTGGTTATGACACCGAATGAAAAACTGTTTTTT. This encodes CASSLVMTPNEKLFF.